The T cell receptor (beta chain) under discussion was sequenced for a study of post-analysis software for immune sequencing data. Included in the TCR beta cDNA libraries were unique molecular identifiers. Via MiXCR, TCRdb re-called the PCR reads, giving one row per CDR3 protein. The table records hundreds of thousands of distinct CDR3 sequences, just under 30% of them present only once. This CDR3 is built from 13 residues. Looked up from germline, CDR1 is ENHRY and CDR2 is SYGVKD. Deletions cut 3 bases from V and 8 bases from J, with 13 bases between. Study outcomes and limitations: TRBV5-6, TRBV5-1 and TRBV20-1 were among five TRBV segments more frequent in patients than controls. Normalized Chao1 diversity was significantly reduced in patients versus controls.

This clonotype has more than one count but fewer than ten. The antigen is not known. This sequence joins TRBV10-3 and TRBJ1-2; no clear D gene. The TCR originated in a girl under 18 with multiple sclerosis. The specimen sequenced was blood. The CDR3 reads CAISEGRNTGYTF. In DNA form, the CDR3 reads TGTGCCATCAGTGAAGGTCGAAACACGGGCTACACCTTC.